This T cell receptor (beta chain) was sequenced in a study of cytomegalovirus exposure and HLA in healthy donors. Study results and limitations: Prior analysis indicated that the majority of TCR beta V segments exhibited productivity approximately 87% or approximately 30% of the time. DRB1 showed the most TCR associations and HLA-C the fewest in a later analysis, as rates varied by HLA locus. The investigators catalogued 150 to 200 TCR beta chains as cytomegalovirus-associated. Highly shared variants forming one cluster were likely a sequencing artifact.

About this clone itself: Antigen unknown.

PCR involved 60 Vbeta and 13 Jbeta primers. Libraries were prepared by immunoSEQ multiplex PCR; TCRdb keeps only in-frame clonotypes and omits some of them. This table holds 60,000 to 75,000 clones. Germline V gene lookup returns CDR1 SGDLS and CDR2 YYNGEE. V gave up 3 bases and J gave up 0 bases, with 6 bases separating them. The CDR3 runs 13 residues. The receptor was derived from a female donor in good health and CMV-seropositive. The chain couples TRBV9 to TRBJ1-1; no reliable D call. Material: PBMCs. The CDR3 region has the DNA TGTGCCAGCAGCGCGACAATGAACACTGAAGCTTTCTTT. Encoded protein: CASSATMNTEAFF.